What follows are 18 T cell receptor beta chains derived from one specimen sequenced in a study of shared clonotypes between healthy human individuals. Produced via immunoSEQ multiplex PCR; TCRdb's table is partial and in-frame only. The sample lists around 1.4 million clones; approximately 98.5% were seen once. Input material: naive CD4+ T cells sorted from blood. Subset given: CD45RA+ positively selected. The receptors stem from a man aged 30 to 45 in good health.

This chain joins TRBV5-1 and TRBJ2-2; D is possibly TRBD2 (5 bases). CDR1 SGHRS and CDR2 YFSETQ come from the germline V gene. The CDR3 is 12 residues long. The V and J ends lost 5 bases and 7 bases respectively, with 9 bases between them. The CDR3: CASRLEGGELFF. The CDR3 DNA follows: TGCGCCAGCAGACTAGAGGGCGGGGAGCTGTTTTTT.

V usage is TRBV29-1 and J usage is TRBJ2-1, with TRBD2 as a possible D gene (7 bases). V was pared by 4 bases and J by 4 bases, with 20 bases between. The CDR3 is made up of 16 amino acids. In germline, CDR1 is SQVTM, CDR2 ANQGSEA. CDR3: CSVGGGRGGMYNEQFF. As DNA, the CDR3 is TGCAGCGTTGGAGGCGGGAGAGGGGGTATGTACAATGAGCAGTTCTTC.

The rearrangement uses TRBV5-4 and TRBJ2-6; D remains ambiguous. The CDR3 runs 16 residues. The germline V and J ends were trimmed by 5 bases and 0 bases, with 12 bases remaining between them. CDR1 and CDR2 from the germline V gene are SGHNT and YYREEE (reference sequence). The CDR3: CASSLSSLSGANVLTF. The DNA for the CDR3 is TGTGCCAGCAGTTTAAGCTCACTCTCTGGGGCCAACGTCCTGACTTTC.

The V gene is TRBV27, the J gene TRBJ1-5, with D maybe TRBD1 (6 bases). V was pared by 3 bases and J by 0 bases, with 21 bases between. The CDR3 runs 19 residues. Germline values: CDR1 MNHEY, CDR2 SMNVEV (reference sequence). The CDR3 nucleotides are TGTGCCAGCAGTTTGGGATTTGGGTTAGGGGGATATAGCAATCAGCCCCAGCATTTT. Protein: CASSLGFGLGGYSNQPQHF.

This chain uses TRBV10-2 with TRBJ2-2, with 10 positions matching TRBD2. Germline trimming cut 6 bases from V and 7 bases from J; bases unmatched to any gene: 8. CDR3 size: 15 residues. Germline values: CDR1 WSHSY, CDR2 SAAADI. CDR3 DNA: TGCGCCAGCAGGAGTCTAGCGGGAGCAGGCGGGGAGCTGTTTTTT. It specifies CASRSLAGAGGELFF.

The CDR3 is CSVEGGTRAEAFF. In DNA, the CDR3 is TGCAGCGTTGAGGGTGGCACACGCGCTGAAGCTTTCTTT. V gene TRBV29-1 combines with J gene TRBJ1-1, with D uncertain. V was pared by 3 bases and J by 6 bases, with 14 bases between. The CDR3 runs to 13 residues. Germline CDR1 SQVTM, CDR2 ANQGSEA.

V gene TRBV6-5 combines with J gene TRBJ2-3, with 7 bases that match TRBD1. From germline, CDR1 is MNHEY and CDR2 SVGAGI. The junction had 3 bases not matched to a gene; V was cut back by 2 bases and J by 7 bases. The CDR3 extends over 13 amino acids. CDR3: CASSYTRGHTQYF. As DNA, the CDR3 is TGTGCCAGCAGTTACACGAGGGGGCATACGCAGTATTTT.

The gene calls are TRBV7-2 and TRBJ1-3, with TRBD1 matching over 12 bases. Germline lookup yields CDR1 SGHTA and CDR2 FQGNSA. Trimming at V came to 1 base and at J to 4 bases, leaving 2 bases not matched to a gene. The CDR3 loop spans 16 amino acids. The CDR3 DNA follows: TGTGCCAGCAGCTTAGGTGGGACAGGGGGCGGAAACACCATATATTTT. Its translation is CASSLGGTGGGNTIYF.

With regard to this clone: Other DNA sequences from this sample encode an identical CDR3 as well. The V call is TRBV6-1, the J call TRBJ2-2; D gene uncertain. The CDR3 loop spans 14 amino acids. V was clipped by 6 bases and J by 1 base, with 9 bases between them. Germline V gene lookup returns CDR1 MNHNS and CDR2 SASEGT. CDR3 sequence reads: CASRVLLNTGELFF. Written as DNA, the CDR3 is TGTGCCAGCAGGGTCCTACTGAACACCGGGGAGCTGTTTTTT.

The V gene is TRBV14, the J gene TRBJ2-5; a possible D gene is TRBD2 (5 bases). With 0 bases removed from V and 2 bases from J, the gap between germline ends came to 7 bases. Germline assignment: CDR1 SGHDN and CDR2 FVKESK. CDR3 length: 14 amino acids. CDR3 region: CASSQDWRQETQYF. CDR3 nucleotides: TGTGCCAGCAGCCAAGACTGGAGGCAAGAGACCCAGTACTTC.

The CDR3 DNA reads as TGTGCCATCAGTGAGTCGCTAGCGGGAGAATACAATGAGCAGTTCTTC. As protein: CAISESLAGEYNEQFF. The V call is TRBV10-3, the J call TRBJ2-1; 10 nucleotides agree with TRBD2. V lost 0 bases, J lost 4 bases, and 3 bases stayed unmatched. The CDR3 contains 16 residues. CDR1 is ENHRY, CDR2 SYGVKD, per germline.

This sequence joins TRBV28 and TRBJ2-3; D may be TRBD2 (5 bases). CDR3 size: 16 residues. Trimming left V 5 bases short and J 0 bases short, with 15 bases between. Per the germline V gene, CDR1 is MDHEN and CDR2 is SYDVKM. In DNA, the CDR3 is TGTGCCAGCAGTCCCAAGGAGGTTAGGAGCACAGATACGCAGTATTTT. Translation: CASSPKEVRSTDTQYF. The whole variable domain, filled in from reference TRBV28 and TRBJ2-3, reads DVKVTQSSRYLVKRTGEKVFLECVQDMDHENMFWYRQDPGLGLRLIYFSYDVKMKEKGDIPEGYSVSREKKERFSLILESASTNQTSMYLCASSPKEVRSTDTQYFGPGTRLTVL.

The genes are TRBV4-1 and TRBJ2-7, with 9 bases that match TRBD1. The CDR3 is 14 residues long. Trimming cost V 4 bases and J 4 bases; bases outside gene matches: 5. Germline V gene lookup returns CDR1 MGHRA and CDR2 YSYEKL. Written as DNA, the CDR3 is TGCGCCAGCAGCCTGGACAGGGGACGTTACGAGCAGTACTTC. This codes for CASSLDRGRYEQYF.

This sequence joins TRBV4-2 and TRBJ2-7; 12 bases match TRBD2. The J segment lost 4 bases and the V segment lost 2 bases, leaving 6 bases of the junction unmatched. This CDR3 is built from 16 residues. CDR1 is LGHNA and CDR2 is YNFKEQ in the germline V gene. CDR3 loop: CASSQPRLAGVYEQYF. DNA for the CDR3: TGTGCCAGCAGCCAACCCCGACTAGCGGGAGTTTACGAGCAGTACTTC.

This rearrangement joins TRBV5-1 to TRBJ1-1; tentatively, D is TRBD1 (5 bases). The germline V gene encodes CDR1 SGHRS and CDR2 YFSETQ. V lost 0 bases to trimming and J lost 6 bases, with 15 bases between them. This CDR3 is 15 amino acids long. CDR3 protein: CASSLGSDLGAEAFF. CDR3 coding DNA: TGCGCCAGCAGCTTGGGTTCGGATTTGGGGGCTGAAGCTTTCTTT.

V gene TRBV19 combines with J gene TRBJ1-5, with 7 bases aligning to TRBD1. V gave up 5 bases and J gave up 2 bases; unmatched junction bases: 9. Germline CDR1 and CDR2: LNHDA and SQIVND (reference sequence). CDR3 length equals 16 residues. CDR3 DNA sequence: TGTGCCAGTAGTCTCAGGAGGGGGCAGGGCAATCAGCCCCAGCATTTT. Its translation: CASSLRRGQGNQPQHF.

The chain links TRBV6-1 to TRBJ1-5; D unclear. The CDR3 is 15 amino acids. V shed 2 bases and J shed 5 bases, with 13 bases lying between them. The germline gives CDR1 MNHNS, CDR2 SASEGT. This CDR3 reads CASSENSRFYQPQHF. CDR3 nucleotides: TGTGCCAGCAGTGAAAACTCTCGATTCTATCAGCCCCAGCATTTT.

This clone appeared a single time. V usage is TRBV7-3 and J usage is TRBJ2-1; D ambiguous. The CDR3 is 16 amino acids. The V end lost 5 bases, the J end lost 0 bases, and 14 bases lay between the germline ends. Germline V gene data show CDR1 as SGHTA and CDR2 as FQGTGA. CDR3 residues: CASSPNVLSSYNEQFF. CDR3 sequence (DNA): TGTGCCAGCAGCCCCAACGTACTCAGCTCCTACAATGAGCAGTTCTTC. The full variable domain, in which reference TRBV7-3 and TRBJ2-1 provide the parts outside the CDR3, is GAGVSQTPSNKVTEKGKYVELRCDPISGHTALYWYRQSLGQGPEFLIYFQGTGAADDSGLPNDRFFAVRPEGSVSTLKIQRTERGDSAVYLCASSPNVLSSYNEQFFGPGTRLTVL.